This TCR beta chain is from a study of T cells in Graves' hyperthyroidism and ophthalmopathy. CDR3 size: 15 residues. The V end was cut by 0 bases, the J end by 4 bases, with 9 bases between. Germline CDR1 and CDR2: LNHDA and SQIVND (reference sequence). An absence of ophthalmopathy progression within 18 months meant stable Graves' hyperthyroidism. Researchers took RNA transcripts and amplified the TCR beta CDR3 regions from them. With the HTBI primer set, the TCR CDR3 went through a first round of RT-PCR. TCRdb recomputed calls from the multiplex PCR reads with MiXCR, one row per CDR3 protein. The repertoire holds fewer than 700,000 distinct CDR3 sequences, with 15% to 20% as singletons. This clonotype was counted only a few times.

Sequencing was performed on blood. This sequence originates from a woman aged 30 to 39 with Graves' hyperthyroidism. The V gene is TRBV19, the J gene TRBJ2-2, with D maybe TRBD2 (6 bases). This CDR3 is CASSIEGLPTGELFF. CDR3 nucleotide sequence: TGTGCCAGTAGTATAGAGGGACTTCCCACCGGGGAGCTGTTTTTT.